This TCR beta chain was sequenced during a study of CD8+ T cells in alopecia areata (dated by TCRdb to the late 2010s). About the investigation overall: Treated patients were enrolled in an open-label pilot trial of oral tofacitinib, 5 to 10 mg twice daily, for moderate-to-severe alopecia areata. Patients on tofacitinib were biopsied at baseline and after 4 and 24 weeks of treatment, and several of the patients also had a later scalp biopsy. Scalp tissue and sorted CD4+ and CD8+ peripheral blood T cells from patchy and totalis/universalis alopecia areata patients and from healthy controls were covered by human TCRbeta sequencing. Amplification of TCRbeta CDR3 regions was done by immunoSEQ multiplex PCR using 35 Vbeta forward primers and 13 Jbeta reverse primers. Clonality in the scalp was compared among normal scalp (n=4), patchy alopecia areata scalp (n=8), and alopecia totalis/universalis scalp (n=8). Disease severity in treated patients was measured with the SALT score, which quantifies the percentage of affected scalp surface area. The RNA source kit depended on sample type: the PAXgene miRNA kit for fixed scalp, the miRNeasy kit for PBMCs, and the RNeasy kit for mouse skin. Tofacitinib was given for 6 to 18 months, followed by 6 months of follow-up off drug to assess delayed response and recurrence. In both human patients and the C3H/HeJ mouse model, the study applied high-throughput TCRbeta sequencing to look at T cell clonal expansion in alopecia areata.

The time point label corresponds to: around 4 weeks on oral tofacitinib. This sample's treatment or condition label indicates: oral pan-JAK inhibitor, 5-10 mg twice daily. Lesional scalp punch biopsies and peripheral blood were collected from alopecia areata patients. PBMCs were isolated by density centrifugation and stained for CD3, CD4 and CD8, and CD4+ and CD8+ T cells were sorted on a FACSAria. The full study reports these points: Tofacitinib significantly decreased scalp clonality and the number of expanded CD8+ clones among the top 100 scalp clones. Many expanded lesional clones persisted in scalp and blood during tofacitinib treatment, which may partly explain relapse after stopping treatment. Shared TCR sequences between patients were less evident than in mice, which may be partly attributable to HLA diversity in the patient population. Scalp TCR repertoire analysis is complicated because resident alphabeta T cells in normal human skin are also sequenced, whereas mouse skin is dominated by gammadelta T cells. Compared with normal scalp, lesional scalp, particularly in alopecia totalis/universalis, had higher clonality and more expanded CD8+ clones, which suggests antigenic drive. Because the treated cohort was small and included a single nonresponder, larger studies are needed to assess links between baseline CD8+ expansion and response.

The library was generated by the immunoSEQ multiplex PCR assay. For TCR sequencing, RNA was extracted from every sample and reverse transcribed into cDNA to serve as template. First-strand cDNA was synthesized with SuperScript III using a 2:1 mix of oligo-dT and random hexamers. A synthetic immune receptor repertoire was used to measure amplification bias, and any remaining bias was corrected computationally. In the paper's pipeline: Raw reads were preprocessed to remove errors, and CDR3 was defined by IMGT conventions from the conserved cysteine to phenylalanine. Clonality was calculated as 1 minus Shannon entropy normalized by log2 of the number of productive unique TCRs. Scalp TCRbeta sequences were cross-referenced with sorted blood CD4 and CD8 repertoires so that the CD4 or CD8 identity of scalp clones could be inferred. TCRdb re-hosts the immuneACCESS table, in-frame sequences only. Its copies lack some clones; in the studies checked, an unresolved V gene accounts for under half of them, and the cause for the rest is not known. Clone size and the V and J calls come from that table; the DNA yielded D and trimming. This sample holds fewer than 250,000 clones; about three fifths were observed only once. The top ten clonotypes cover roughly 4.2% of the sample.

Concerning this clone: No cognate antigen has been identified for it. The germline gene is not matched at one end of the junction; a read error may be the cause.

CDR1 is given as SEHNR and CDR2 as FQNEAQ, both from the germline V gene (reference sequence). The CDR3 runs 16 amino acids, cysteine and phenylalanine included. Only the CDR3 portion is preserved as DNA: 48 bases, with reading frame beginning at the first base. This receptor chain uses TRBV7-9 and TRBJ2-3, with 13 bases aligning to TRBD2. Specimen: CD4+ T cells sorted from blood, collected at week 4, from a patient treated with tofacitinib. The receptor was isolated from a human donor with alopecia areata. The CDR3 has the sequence CANSSTSGGFTDTQYF. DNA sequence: TGTGCCAACAGCTCGACTAGCGGGGGGTTCACAGATACGCAGTATTTT.